This TCR beta chain was identified in a study of T cells in pancreatic ductal adenocarcinoma. Findings of the study overall: Compared with tumor, blood showed more total productive templates and approximately 8-fold more clonotypes. Enrichment of CD45RO+ effector over naive T cells in tumors may bias clonality. No significant tumor-blood clonality difference; means were about 0.12 and 0.07.

The selected patients with pancreatic ductal adenocarcinoma had surgery but no neoadjuvant therapy. The assay was immunoSEQ multiplex PCR, and TCRdb's table has in-frame clones only and misses some. The sample lists under 30,000 clones; over 85% were seen once. Note on this clone: The target antigen is unknown.

The germline CDR1 and CDR2 sequences are SGDLS and YYNGEE. The CDR3 contains 16 residues. V gave up 5 bases and J gave up 2 bases; unmatched junction bases: 12. The sample comprised PBMCs. The chain carries TRBV9 and TRBJ2-5, with 7 positions matching TRBD1. The sequence derives from a human donor with pancreatic ductal adenocarcinoma. CDR3 sequence reads: CASSSTGTALQETQYF. CDR3 coding DNA: TGTGCCAGCAGTTCAACCGGGACAGCCTTACAAGAGACCCAGTACTTC.